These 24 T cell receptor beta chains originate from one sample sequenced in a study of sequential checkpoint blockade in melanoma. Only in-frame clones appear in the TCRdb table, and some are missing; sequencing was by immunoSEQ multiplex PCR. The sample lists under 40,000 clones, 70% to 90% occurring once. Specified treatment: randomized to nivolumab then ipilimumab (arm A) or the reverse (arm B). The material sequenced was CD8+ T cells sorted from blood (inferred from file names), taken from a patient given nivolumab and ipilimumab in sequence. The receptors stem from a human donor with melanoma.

The CDR3, as DNA: TGCGCCAGCAGTGCGGGGACTAGCGATGAGCAGTTCTTC. It encodes CASSAGTSDEQFF. This chain connects TRBV10-2 to TRBJ2-1; TRBD2 aligns across 10 bases. Germline V CDR1 and CDR2: WSHSY, SAAADI. There are 13 residues in the CDR3. After removal of 4 bases from V and 8 bases from J, the junction contained 2 bases not matched to a gene.

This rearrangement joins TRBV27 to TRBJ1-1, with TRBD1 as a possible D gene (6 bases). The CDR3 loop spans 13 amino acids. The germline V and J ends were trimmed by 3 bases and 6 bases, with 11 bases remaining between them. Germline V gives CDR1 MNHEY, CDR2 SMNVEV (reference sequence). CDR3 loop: CASSLTGLSEAFF. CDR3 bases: TGTGCCAGCAGTTTGACAGGCCTATCTGAAGCTTTCTTT.

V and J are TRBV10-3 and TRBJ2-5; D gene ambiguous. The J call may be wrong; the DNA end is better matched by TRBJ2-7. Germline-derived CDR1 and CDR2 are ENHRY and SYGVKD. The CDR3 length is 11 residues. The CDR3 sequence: CAISDTYEQYF. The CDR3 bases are TGTGCCATCAGTGACACCTACGAGCAGTACTTC.

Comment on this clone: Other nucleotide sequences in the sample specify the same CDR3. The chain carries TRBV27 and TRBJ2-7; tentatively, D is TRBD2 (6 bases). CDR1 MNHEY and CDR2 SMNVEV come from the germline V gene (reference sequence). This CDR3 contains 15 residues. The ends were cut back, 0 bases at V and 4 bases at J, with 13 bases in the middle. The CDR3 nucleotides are TGTGCCAGCAGTTTATCGGGCGGAGGAGGGTACGAGCAGTACGTC. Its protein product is CASSLSGGGGYEQYV.

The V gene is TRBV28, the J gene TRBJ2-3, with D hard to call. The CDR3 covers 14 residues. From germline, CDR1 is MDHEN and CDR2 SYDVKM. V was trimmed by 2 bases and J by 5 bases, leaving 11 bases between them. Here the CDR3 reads CASSLSPPGDTQYF. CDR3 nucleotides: TGTGCCAGCAGTTTAAGCCCGCCCGGAGATACGCAGTATTTT. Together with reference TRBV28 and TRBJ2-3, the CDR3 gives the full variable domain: DVKVTQSSRYLVKRTGEKVFLECVQDMDHENMFWYRQDPGLGLRLIYFSYDVKMKEKGDIPEGYSVSREKKERFSLILESASTNQTSMYLCASSLSPPGDTQYFGPGTRLTVL.

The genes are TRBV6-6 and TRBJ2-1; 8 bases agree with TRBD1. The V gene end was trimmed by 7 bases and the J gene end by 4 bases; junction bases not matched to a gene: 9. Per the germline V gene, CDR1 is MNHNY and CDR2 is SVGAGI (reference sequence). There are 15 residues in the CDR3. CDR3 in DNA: TGTGCCAGCAAGACCGGGACAGGAGTTTACAATGAGCAGTTCTTC. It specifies CASKTGTGVYNEQFF.

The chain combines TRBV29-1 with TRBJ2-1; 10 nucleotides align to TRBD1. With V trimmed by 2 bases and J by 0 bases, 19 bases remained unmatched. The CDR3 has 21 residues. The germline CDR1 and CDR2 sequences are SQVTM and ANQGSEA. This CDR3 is CSVELEPGQGWRVSSYNEQFF. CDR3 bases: TGCAGCGTTGAACTGGAACCGGGACAGGGGTGGCGGGTCAGCTCCTACAATGAGCAGTTCTTC.

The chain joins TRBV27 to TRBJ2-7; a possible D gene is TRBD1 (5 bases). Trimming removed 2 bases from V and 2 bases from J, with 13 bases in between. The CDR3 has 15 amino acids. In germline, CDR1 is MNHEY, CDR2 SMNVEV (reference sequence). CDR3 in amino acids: CASSLGVTGTYEQYF. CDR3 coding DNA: TGTGCCAGCAGTTTAGGTGTAACAGGTACCTACGAGCAGTACTTC.

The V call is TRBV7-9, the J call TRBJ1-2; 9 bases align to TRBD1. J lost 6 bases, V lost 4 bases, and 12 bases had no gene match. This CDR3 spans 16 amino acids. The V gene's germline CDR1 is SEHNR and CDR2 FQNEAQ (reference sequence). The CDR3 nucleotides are TGTGCCAGCAGCTCTGGGGACAGGGTAAAAGTCAATGGCTACACCTTC. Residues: CASSSGDRVKVNGYTF.

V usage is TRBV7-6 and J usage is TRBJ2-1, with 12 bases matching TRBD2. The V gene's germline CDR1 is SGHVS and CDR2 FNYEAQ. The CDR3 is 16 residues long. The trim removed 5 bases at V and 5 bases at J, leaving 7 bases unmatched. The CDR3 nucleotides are TGTGCCAGCAGCCCCGGACTAGCGGGACTCAACAATGAGCAGTTCTTC. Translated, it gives CASSPGLAGLNNEQFF.

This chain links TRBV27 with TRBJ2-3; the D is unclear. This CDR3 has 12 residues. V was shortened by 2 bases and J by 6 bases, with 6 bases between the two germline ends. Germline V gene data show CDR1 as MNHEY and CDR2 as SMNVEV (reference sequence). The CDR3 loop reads CASSLNWDTQYF. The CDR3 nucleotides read TGTGCCAGCAGTTTAAACTGGGATACGCAGTATTTT.

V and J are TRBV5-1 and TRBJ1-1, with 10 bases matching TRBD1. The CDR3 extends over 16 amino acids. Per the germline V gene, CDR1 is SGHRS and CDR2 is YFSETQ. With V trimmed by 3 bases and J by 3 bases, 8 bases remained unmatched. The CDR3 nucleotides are TGCGCCAGCAGCTCGGACAGGGGGGCGGGCGACACTGAAGCTTTCTTT. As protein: CASSSDRGAGDTEAFF.

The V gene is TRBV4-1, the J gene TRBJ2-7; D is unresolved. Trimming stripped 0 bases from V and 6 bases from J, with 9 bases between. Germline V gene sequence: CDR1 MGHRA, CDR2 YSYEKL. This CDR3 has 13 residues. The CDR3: CASSQDPMGEQYV. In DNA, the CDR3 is TGCGCCAGCAGCCAAGACCCTATGGGCGAGCAGTACGTC.

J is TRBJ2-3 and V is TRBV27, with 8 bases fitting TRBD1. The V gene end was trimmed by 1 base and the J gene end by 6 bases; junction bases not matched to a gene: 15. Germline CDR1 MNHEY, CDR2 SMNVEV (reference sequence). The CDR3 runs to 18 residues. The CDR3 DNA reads TGTGCCAGCAGTTTATTAGGGACAGGTGGTCGGCGCTCCGATACGCAGTATTTT. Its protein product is CASSLLGTGGRRSDTQYF.

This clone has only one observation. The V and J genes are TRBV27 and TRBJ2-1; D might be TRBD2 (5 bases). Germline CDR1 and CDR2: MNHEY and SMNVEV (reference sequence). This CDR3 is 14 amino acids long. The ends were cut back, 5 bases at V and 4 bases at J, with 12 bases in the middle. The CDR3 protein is CASSGQGSYNEQFF. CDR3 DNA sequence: TGTGCCAGCAGTGGTCAAGGGAGTTACAATGAGCAGTTCTTC.

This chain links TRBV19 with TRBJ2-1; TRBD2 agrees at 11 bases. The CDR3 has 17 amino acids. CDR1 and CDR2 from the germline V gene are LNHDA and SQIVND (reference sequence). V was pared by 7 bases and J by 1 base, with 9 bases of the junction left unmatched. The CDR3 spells CASNPGLAVLSYNEQFF. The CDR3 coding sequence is TGTGCCAGTAACCCGGGACTAGCGGTCCTTTCCTACAATGAGCAGTTCTTC. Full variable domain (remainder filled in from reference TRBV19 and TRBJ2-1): DGGITQSPKYLFRKEGQNVTLSCEQNLNHDAMYWYRQDPGQGLRLIYYSQIVNDFQKGDIAEGYSVSREKKESFPLTVTSAQKNPTAFYLCASNPGLAVLSYNEQFFGPGTRLTVL.

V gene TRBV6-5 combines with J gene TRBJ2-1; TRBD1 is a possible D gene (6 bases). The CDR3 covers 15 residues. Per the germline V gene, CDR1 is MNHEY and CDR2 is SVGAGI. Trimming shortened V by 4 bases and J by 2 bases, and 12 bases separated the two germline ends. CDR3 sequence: CASSSGTSPYNEQFF. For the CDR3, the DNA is TGTGCCAGCAGTTCCGGGACATCCCCCTACAATGAGCAGTTCTTC.

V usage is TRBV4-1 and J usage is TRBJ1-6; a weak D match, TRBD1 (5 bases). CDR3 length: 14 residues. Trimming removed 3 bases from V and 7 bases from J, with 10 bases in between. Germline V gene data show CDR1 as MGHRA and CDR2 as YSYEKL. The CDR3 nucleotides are TGCGCCAGCAGCCACAGGAGGGACAATTCACCCCTCCACTTT. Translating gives CASSHRRDNSPLHF.

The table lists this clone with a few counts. As DNA, the CDR3 is TGTGCCAGCAGGGTCGGTCCAGCGGGATACGAGCAGTACTTC. The encoded protein is CASRVGPAGYEQYF. This chain links TRBV28 with TRBJ2-7; 7 bases fit TRBD2. The trim removed 6 bases at V and 4 bases at J, leaving 9 bases unmatched. This CDR3 spans 14 amino acids. Germline V gene lookup returns CDR1 MDHEN and CDR2 SYDVKM.

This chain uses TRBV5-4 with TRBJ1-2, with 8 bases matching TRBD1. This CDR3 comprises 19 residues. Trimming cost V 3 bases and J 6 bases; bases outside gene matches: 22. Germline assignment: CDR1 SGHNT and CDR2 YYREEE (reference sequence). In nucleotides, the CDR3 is TGTGCCAGCAGCTATGGAGCTATGTCGCCCGACAGGGGAAGACATGGCTACACCTTC. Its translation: CASSYGAMSPDRGRHGYTF.

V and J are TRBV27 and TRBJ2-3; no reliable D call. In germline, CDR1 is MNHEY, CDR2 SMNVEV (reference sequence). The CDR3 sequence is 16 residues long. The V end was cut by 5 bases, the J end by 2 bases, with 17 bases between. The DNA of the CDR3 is TGTGCCAGCAGTCTGCGGAGTGCCCTTACCACAGATACGCAGTATTTT. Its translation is CASSLRSALTTDTQYF.

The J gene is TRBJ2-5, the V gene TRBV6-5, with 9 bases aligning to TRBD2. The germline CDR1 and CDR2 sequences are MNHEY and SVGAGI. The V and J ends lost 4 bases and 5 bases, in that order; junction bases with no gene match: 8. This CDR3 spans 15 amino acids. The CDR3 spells CASSSVAGVVETQYF. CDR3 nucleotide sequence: TGTGCCAGCAGTTCCGTAGCGGGAGTGGTTGAGACCCAGTACTTC.

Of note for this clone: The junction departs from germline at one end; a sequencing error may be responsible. CDR3 nucleotide sequence: TGTGCCAGCAGATTAGACAGGGAGTCCCTCTATGAGCAGTTCTTC. Its translation: CASRLDRESLYEQFF. The rearrangement links TRBV13 to TRBJ2-1, with 7 bases lining up with TRBD1. CDR1 and CDR2 from the germline V gene are PRHDT and FYEKMQ (reference sequence). The CDR3 totals 15 residues.

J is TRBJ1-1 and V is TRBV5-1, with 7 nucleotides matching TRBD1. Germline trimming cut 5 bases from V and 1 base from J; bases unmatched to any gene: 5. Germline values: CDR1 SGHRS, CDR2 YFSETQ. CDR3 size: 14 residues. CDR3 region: CASREGARNTEAFF. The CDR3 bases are TGCGCCAGCAGGGAGGGGGCTAGGAACACTGAAGCTTTCTTT.